These T cell receptor beta chains were read from a single sample in a study of T cell clones after liver transplantation. Sequencing used immunoSEQ multiplex PCR; TCRdb keeps in-frame clones, though not all of them. This table holds 75,000 to 95,000 clones, roughly 80% found once. The sequenced sample was CD4+ T cells from blood, obtained roughly 48 months after liver transplant. The receptors stem from a human patient who received a liver transplant. The graft donor may have given rise to some T cells. Both conserved end residues are part of each CDR3. A D gene is named only where the DNA matches it firmly. The listing skips clone size in some rows; elsewhere it reads once, few, many or a size class.

J gene	clone size	D gene	V gene	CDR3 DNA	CDR3 protein
TRBJ2-5	-	-	TRBV15	TGTGCCACCAGCAGAGGGGATCCCCCCGAGACCCAGTACTTC	CATSRGDPPETQYF
TRBJ2-3	-	-	TRBV7-2	TGTGCCAGCAGCTTAATCCCAGCCTCTAGCACAGATACGCAGTATTTT	CASSLIPASSTDTQYF
TRBJ1-1	-	TRBD1	TRBV28	TGTGCCAGCAGTTTACTAAGTGCAGGGGGCCGTATCACTGAAGCTTTCTTT	CASSLLSAGGRITEAFF
TRBJ1-1	-	-	TRBV19	TGTGCCAGTAACGCGGGCCAGAACACTGAAGCTTTCTTT	CASNAGQNTEAFF
TRBJ1-6	-	-	TRBV6-1	TGTGCCAGCAGTGAAGGATGGACTGGTTCACCCCTCCACTTT	CASSEGWTGSPLHF
TRBJ2-5	once	-	TRBV25-1	TGTGCCAGCAGTGAAGGGGGAGGAGAGACCCAGTACTTC	CASSEGGGETQYF
TRBJ2-3	few	TRBD2	TRBV30	TGTGCCTGGAGGGACAATAGCGGGTTTTACACAGATACGCAGTATTTT	CAWRDNSGFYTDTQYF
TRBJ1-4	-	TRBD1	TRBV4-3	TGCGCCAGCAGCCCCAGGGACAGGGAGGATGAAAAACTGTTTTTT	CASSPRDREDEKLFF
TRBJ2-2	-	TRBD2	TRBV7-8	TGTGCCAGCAGCCGCACCAGCGGGAGTAGTACCGGGGAGCTGTTTTTT	CASSRTSGSSTGELFF
TRBJ2-3	-	-	TRBV25-1	TGTGCCAGCAGTGGACAGGAGTGGCCAGATACGCAGTATTTT	CASSGQEWPDTQYF
TRBJ2-3	few	TRBD2	TRBV30	TGTGCCTGGAGTGGGACTAGCGGGAGGATACAAGATACGCAGTATTTT	CAWSGTSGRIQDTQYF
TRBJ1-4	few	-	TRBV19	TGTGCCACTCGGGGGTCAGTCAATGAAAAACTGTTTTTT	CATRGSVNEKLFF
TRBJ2-5	-	-	TRBV30	TGTGCTTCCTCTACATTTACGGGAAAACAAGAGACCCAGTACTTC	CASSTFTGKQETQYF
TRBJ2-3	-	-	TRBV30	TGTGCCTGGAGTGTAGGTGGTGGAAGCACAGATACGCAGTATTTT	CAWSVGGGSTDTQYF
TRBJ2-2	-	-	TRBV9	TGTGCCAGCAGACGCGGGGCGAACACCGGGGAGCTGTTTTTT	CASRRGANTGELFF
TRBJ2-3	-	TRBD1	TRBV5-4	TGTGCAGGGGACAGGGGGCCATCAGATACGCAGTATTTT	CAGDRGPSDTQYF
TRBJ2-2	-	-	TRBV7-3	TGTGCCAGTCGACGGGGGGCGCGTACCGGGGAGCTGTTTTTT	CASRRGARTGELFF
TRBJ1-2	few	-	TRBV19	TGTGCCAGTAGTATAGATTTGGGGACCCCGGCTGGCTACACCTTC	CASSIDLGTPAGYTF
TRBJ1-1	-	TRBD1	TRBV11-1	TGTGCCAGCAGTTTACAGGGGGGAACTGAAGCTTTCTTT	CASSLQGGTEAFF
TRBJ2-5	few	-	TRBV5-8	TGTGCCAGCAGCCCCACCGGGACGGCTATGGGAGAGACCCAGTACTTC	CASSPTGTAMGETQYF
TRBJ2-3	-	-	TRBV7-3	TGTGCCAGCAGCTCTAGCACAGATACGCAGTATTTT	CASSSSTDTQYF
TRBJ2-7	-	TRBD2	TRBV6-6	TGTGCCAGCAGGCAACTAGCGGGAACCTACGAGCAGTACTTC	CASRQLAGTYEQYF
TRBJ1-1	-	-	TRBV28	TGTGCCAGCACCTCCCGTCTTAGTGAAGCTTTCTTT	CASTSRLSEAFF
TRBJ2-7	-	-	TRBV7-2	TGTGCCAGCAGCGCCGGACTTTTCCCCTACGAGCAGTACTTC	CASSAGLFPYEQYF
TRBJ1-2	-	-	TRBV7-9	TGTGCCAGCAGCTTAGTCCCAGATGGCTACACCTTC	CASSLVPDGYTF
TRBJ1-5	-	-	TRBV4-3	TGCGCCAGCAGCCAAGAGAAGTATAGCAATCAGCCCCAGCATTTT	CASSQEKYSNQPQHF
TRBJ2-6	-	TRBD1	TRBV27	TGTGCCAGCAGGATGACAGGGATACTGTCTGGGGCCAACGTCCTGACTTTC	CASRMTGILSGANVLTF
TRBJ2-7	-	-	TRBV5-1	TGCGCCAGCAGCTTCGACGGACCCTACGAGCAGTACTTC	CASSFDGPYEQYF
TRBJ2-1	many	-	TRBV28	TGTGCCAGCTTCAGCAGCTCCTACAATGAGCAGTTCTTC	CASFSSSYNEQFF
TRBJ2-2	-	TRBD1	TRBV11-2	TGTGCCAGCAGCTCCGACAGGGCGAACACCGGGGAGCTGTTTTTT	CASSSDRANTGELFF
TRBJ2-1	-	TRBD2	TRBV28	TGTGCCAGCAGCCCCGGTACTAGCGGGAGGGGGGAGCAGTTCTTC	CASSPGTSGRGEQFF
TRBJ2-7	-	TRBD2	TRBV2	TGTGCCAGCCGGCCTAGCGGGGGGGACTACGAGCAGTACTTC	CASRPSGGDYEQYF
TRBJ2-5	-	-	TRBV7-8	TGTGCCAGCAGCTTTGAATCGGCTCAGTGGGGGACCCAGTACTTC	CASSFESAQWGTQYF
TRBJ2-3	-	-	TRBV10-3	TGTGCCATCAGTGATTTGGACATAGCAGATACGCAGTATTTT	CAISDLDIADTQYF
TRBJ2-7	-	TRBD1	TRBV11-2	TGTGCCAGCAGTTGGGGTGCAGGGGGTGAGCAGTACTTC	CASSWGAGGEQYF
TRBJ1-1	-	-	TRBV28	TGTGCCAGCACCACACCGGTGAACACTGAAGCTTTCTTT	CASTTPVNTEAFF
TRBJ2-7	-	-	TRBV7-2	TGTGCCAGCAGCAAACTAGGCTACGAGCAGTACTTC	CASSKLGYEQYF
TRBJ2-7	-	TRBD1	TRBV7-2	TGTGCCAGCAGCTTAGAGGGACAGGGAAGGAGGTACGAGCAGTACTTC	CASSLEGQGRRYEQYF
TRBJ2-1	once	-	TRBV7-9	TGTGCCAGCAGCTTAGGGGGTCAAGGTGGTGAGCAGTTCTTC	CASSLGGQGGEQFF
TRBJ2-7	-	TRBD1	TRBV2	TGTGCCAGCGGTAAGGGACAGGGAGTCCACGAGCAGTACTTC	CASGKGQGVHEQYF
TRBJ2-2	-	-	TRBV9	TGTGCCAGCAGCGTAGAGGATACCGGGGAGCTGTTTTTT	CASSVEDTGELFF
TRBJ2-3	-	-	TRBV4-2	TGTGCCAGCAGCTCCGAGGAGGGGGATGGGGCAGATACGCAGTATTTT	CASSSEEGDGADTQYF
TRBJ2-3	-	-	TRBV7-3	TGTGCCAGCAGCTTAACAGCTAGCACAGATACGCAGTATTTT	CASSLTASTDTQYF
TRBJ1-3	-	-	TRBV30	TGTGCCTGGAGTGTAGGGCGCATCTCTGGAAACACCATATATTTT	CAWSVGRISGNTIYF
TRBJ2-3	-	-	TRBV9	TGTGCCAGCAGCGTGGACCTCCCGGTGGGGCAAGATACGCAGTATTTT	CASSVDLPVGQDTQYF
TRBJ1-5	-	TRBD1	TRBV5-1	TGCGCCAGCAGCTGGACAGGGGAGGGCTCGCCCCAGCATTTT	CASSWTGEGSPQHF
TRBJ2-3	-	-	TRBV15	TGTGCCACCAGCAGAGGGGGCAGGGAGGCAGATACGCAGTATTTT	CATSRGGREADTQYF
TRBJ2-6	-	-	TRBV6-1	TGTGCCAGCAGACGGCCCTCTGGGGCCAACGTCCTGACTTTC	CASRRPSGANVLTF
TRBJ2-7	-	-	TRBV6-5	TGTGCCACCGCCATGACTCTCAGTGACGAGCAGTACTTC	CATAMTLSDEQYF
TRBJ2-5	-	-	TRBV7-9	TGTGCCAGCAGCCAATCCAGGACAGGAGGGTTAGAGACCCAGTACTTC	CASSQSRTGGLETQYF
TRBJ1-5	-	TRBD1	TRBV7-9	TGTGCCAGCAGCTTAGCGGGTGCACAGGGGGTACAGCCCCAGCATTTT	CASSLAGAQGVQPQHF
TRBJ1-4	-	-	TRBV5-5	TGTGCCAGCAGCTTCCTCGCTGCGGGGGAAAAACTGTTTTTT	CASSFLAAGEKLFF
TRBJ2-7	-	-	TRBV11-2	TGTGCCAGCAGCTTTGCCGAGGGCGAGCAGTACTTC	CASSFAEGEQYF